This T cell receptor beta chain was recovered during a study of T cell responses to AZD1222 COVID-19 vaccine. The germline V gene encodes CDR1 KGHSH and CDR2 LQKENI. Losses at the gene ends were 1 base for V and 4 bases for J; bases not matched to a gene: 7. This CDR3 is built from 16 residues. Sequenced by immunoSEQ multiplex PCR; TCRdb stores in-frame clones only, minus some. The repertoire consists of roughly 180,000 clones, with around 90% occurring once and the leading ten covering over 1.5%. This specimen consisted of peripheral blood, obtained on day 0 of AZD1222 vaccination. The genes are TRBV18 and TRBJ2-7, with 10 bases matching TRBD2. The sequence was obtained from an adult in good health. The CDR3 loop reads CASSPLPSGGSYEQYF. Written as DNA, the CDR3 is TGTGCCAGCTCACCACTTCCTAGCGGGGGATCTTACGAGCAGTACTTC.